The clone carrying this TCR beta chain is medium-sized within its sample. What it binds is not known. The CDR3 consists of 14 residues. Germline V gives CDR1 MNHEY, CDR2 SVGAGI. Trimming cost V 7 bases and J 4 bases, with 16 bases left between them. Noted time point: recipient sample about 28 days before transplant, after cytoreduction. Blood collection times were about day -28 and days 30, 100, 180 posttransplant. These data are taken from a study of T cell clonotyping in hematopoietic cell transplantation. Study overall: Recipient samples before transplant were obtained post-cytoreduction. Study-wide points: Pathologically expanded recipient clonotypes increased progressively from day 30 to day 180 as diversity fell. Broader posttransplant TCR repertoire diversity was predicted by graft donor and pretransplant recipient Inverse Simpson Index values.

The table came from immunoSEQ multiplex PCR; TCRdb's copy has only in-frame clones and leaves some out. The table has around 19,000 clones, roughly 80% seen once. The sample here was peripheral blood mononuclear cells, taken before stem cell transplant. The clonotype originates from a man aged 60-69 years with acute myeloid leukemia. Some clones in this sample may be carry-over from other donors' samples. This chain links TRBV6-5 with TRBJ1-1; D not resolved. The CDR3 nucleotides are TGTGCCAGCAAGATCGGTGGAGGAGGCACTGAAGCTTTCTTT. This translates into CASKIGGGGTEAFF.